The 3 T cell receptor beta chains listed next were all sequenced from one sample in a study of blood T cell repertoires in COVID-19. Repertoires were generated with immunoSEQ multiplex PCR, while TCRdb's copy carries only in-frame clones and drops some. The sample gives 30,000 to 50,000 clones, 75% to 90% of which show up once; about 14% is in the top ten. Sequences were obtained from peripheral blood. The receptors originated from a man in his fifties with active or convalescent COVID-19.

The chain is built from TRBV12-3 or TRBV12-4 and TRBJ1-2; tentative D call: TRBD1 (6 bases). V lost 6 bases and J lost 8, with 13 bases in between. The length of the CDR3 is 12 residues. CDR3 in amino acids: CASRNNRDGYTF. CDR3 coding DNA: TGTGCCAGCAGGAATAACAGGGACGGCTACACCTTC.

In this sample, this clone turned up a few times. The rearrangement links TRBV19 to TRBJ1-3, with a possible D match to TRBD1 (6 bases). Germline lookup yields CDR1 LNHDA and CDR2 SQIVND (reference sequence). There are 17 residues in the CDR3. Deletions cut 9 bases from V and 0 bases from J, with 21 bases between. CDR3 bases: TGTGCCAGCAGCCATTACACAGGGAAACTCTCTGGAAACACCATATATTTT. Protein sequence: CASSHYTGKLSGNTIYF.

This rearrangement joins TRBV6-5 to TRBJ1-2; 10 bases line up with TRBD1. Germline assignment: CDR1 MNHEY and CDR2 SVGAGI. J gave up 4 bases and V 7 bases, and 6 bases lay outside the gene matches. The CDR3 has 14 amino acids. Here the CDR3 reads CASKIDRGLYGYTF. In DNA form, the CDR3 reads TGTGCCAGCAAAATCGACAGGGGGCTCTATGGCTACACCTTC.